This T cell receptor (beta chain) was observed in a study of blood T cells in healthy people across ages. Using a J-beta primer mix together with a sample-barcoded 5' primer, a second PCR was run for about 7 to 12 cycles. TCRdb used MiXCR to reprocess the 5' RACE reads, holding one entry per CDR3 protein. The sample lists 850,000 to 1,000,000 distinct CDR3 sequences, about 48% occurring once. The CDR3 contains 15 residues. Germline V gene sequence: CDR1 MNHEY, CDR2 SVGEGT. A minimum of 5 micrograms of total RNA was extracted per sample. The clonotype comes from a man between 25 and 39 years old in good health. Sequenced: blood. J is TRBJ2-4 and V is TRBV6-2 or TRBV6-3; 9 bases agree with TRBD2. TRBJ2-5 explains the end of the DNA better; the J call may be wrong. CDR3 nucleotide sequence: TGTGCCAGCAGAAGAGCGGGGGGTAACCAAGAGACCCAGTACTTC. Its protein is CASRRAGGNQETQYF.